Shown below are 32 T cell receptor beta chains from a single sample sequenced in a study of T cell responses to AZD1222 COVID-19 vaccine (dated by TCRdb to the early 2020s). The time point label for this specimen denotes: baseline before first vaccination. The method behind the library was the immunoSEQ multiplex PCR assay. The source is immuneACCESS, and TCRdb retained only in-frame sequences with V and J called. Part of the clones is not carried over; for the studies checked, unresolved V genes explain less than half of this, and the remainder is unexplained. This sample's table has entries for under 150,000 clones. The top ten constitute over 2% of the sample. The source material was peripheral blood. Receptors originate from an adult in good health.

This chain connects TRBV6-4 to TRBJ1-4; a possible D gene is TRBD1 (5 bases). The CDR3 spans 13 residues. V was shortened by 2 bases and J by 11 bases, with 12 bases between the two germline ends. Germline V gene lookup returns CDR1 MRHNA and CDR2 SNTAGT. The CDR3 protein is CASSDEAGDKLFF. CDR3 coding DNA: TGTGCCAGCAGTGACGAAGCGGGGGATAAACTGTTTTTT.

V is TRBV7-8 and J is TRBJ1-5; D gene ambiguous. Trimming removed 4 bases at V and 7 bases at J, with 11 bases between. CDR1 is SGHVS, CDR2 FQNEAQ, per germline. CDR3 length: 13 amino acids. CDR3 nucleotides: TGTGCCAGCAGCTCTCCAAGCGACCAGCCCCAGCATTTT. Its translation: CASSSPSDQPQHF.

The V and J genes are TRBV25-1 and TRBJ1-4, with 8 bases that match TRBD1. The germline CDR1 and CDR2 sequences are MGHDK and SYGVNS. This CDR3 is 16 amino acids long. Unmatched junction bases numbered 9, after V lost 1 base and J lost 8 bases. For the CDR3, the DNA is TGTGCCAGCAGTGAATGGAAAGGACAGGGTGGAGAAAAACTGTTTTTT. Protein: CASSEWKGQGGEKLFF.

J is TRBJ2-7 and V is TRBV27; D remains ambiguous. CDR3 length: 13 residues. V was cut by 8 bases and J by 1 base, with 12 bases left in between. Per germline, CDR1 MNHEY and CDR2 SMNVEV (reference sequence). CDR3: CASASGRSYEQYF. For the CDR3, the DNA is TGTGCCAGCGCCTCTGGCAGGTCCTACGAGCAGTACTTC.

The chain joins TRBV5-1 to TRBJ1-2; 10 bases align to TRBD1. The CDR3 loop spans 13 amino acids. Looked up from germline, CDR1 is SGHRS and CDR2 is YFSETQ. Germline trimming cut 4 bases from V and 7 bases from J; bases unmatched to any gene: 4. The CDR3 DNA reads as TGCGCCAGCAGCGGGGGACAGGGGAGTGGCTACACCTTC. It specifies CASSGGQGSGYTF. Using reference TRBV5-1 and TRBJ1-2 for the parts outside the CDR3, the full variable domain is KAGVTQTPRYLIKTRGQQVTLSCSPISGHRSVSWYQQTPGQGLQFLFEYFSETQRNKGNFPGRFSGRQFSNSRSEMNVSTLELGDSALYLCASSGGQGSGYTFGSGTRLTVV.

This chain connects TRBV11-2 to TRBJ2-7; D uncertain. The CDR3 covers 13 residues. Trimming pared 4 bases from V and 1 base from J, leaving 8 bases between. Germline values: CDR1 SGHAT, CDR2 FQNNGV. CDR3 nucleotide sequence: TGTGCCAGCAGCTCGCGTCGGTCCTACGAGCAGTACTTC. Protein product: CASSSRRSYEQYF.

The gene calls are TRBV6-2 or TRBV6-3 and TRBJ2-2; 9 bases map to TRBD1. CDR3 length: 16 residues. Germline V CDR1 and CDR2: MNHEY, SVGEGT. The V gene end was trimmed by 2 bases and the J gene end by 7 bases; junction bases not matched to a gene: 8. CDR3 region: CASSYTGQGLVGELFF. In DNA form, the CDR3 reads TGTGCCAGCAGTTACACTGGACAGGGGTTGGTCGGGGAGCTGTTTTTT.

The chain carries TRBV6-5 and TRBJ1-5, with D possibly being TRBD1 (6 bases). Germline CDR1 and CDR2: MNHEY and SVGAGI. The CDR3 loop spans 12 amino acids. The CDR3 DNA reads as TGTGCAGGGGGGTCGAGCAATCAGCCCCAGCATTTT. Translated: CAGGSSNQPQHF.

CDR3 nucleotides: TGTGCCAGCAGCCACTTAGCGGGGGGCCGGGATGAGCAGTTCTTC. This gives the protein CASSHLAGGRDEQFF. The rearrangement uses TRBV3-1 (or the pseudogene TRBV3-2) and TRBJ2-1; 10 bases line up with TRBD2. J lost 8 bases, V lost 3 bases, and 7 bases had no gene match. The V gene's germline CDR1 is LGHDT and CDR2 YNNKEL (reference sequence). The CDR3 consists of 15 residues.

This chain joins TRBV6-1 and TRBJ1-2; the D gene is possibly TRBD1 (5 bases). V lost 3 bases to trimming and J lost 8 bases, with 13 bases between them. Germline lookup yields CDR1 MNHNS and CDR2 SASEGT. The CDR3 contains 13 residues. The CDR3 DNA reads TGTGCCAGCAGTGAGGACTGGGGGAGGGGCTACACCTTC. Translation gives CASSEDWGRGYTF.

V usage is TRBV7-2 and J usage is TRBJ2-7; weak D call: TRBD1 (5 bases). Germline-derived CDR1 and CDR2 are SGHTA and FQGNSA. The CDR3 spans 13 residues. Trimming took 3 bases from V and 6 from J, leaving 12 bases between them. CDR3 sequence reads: CASSFTPRVEQYF. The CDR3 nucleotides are TGTGCCAGCAGCTTTACACCCAGGGTCGAGCAGTACTTC.

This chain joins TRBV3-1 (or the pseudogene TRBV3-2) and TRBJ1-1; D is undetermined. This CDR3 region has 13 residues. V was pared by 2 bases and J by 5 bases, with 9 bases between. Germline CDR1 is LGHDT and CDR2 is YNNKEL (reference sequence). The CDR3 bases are TGTGCCAGCAGCCAACCCCCGGCTACTGAAGCTTTCTTT. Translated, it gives CASSQPPATEAFF.

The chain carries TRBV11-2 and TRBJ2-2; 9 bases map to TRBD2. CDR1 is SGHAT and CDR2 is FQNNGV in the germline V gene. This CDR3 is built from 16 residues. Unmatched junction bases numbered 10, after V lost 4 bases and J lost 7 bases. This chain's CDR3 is CASSSLSGGPRGELFF. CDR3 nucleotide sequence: TGTGCCAGCAGCTCCTTGAGCGGGGGGCCCCGCGGGGAGCTGTTTTTT.

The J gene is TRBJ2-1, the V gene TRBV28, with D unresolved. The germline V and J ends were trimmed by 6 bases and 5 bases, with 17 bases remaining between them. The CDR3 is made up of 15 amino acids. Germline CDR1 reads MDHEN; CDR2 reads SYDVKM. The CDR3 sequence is CASRMGISPDNEQFF. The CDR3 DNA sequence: TGTGCCAGCAGGATGGGGATCAGTCCGGACAATGAGCAGTTCTTC. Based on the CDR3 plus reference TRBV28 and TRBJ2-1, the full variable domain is DVKVTQSSRYLVKRTGEKVFLECVQDMDHENMFWYRQDPGLGLRLIYFSYDVKMKEKGDIPEGYSVSREKKERFSLILESASTNQTSMYLCASRMGISPDNEQFFGPGTRLTVL.

The CDR3 DNA sequence: TGTGCCAATCCACAGGGGATGAACACTGAAGCTTTCTTT. It translates to CANPQGMNTEAFF. The chain carries TRBV18 and TRBJ1-1; 7 bases align to TRBD1. Trimming removed 10 bases from V and 0 bases from J; junction bases left unmatched: 5. The CDR3 is made up of 13 amino acids. Germline CDR1 and CDR2: KGHSH and LQKENI.

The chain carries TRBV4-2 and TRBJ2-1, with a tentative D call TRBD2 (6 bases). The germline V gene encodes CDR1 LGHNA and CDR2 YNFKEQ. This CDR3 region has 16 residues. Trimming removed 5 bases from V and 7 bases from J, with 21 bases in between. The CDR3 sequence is CASSRTGTGGRNEQFF. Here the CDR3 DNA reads TGTGCCAGCAGCAGAACCGGGACTGGGGGTAGGAATGAGCAGTTCTTC.

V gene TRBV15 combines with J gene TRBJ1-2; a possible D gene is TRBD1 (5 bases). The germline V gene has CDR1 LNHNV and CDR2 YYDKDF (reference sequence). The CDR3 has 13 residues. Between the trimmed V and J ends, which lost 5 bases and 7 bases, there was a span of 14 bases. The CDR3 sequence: CATSLMGVGGYTF. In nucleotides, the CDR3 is TGTGCCACCAGCTTAATGGGGGTCGGTGGCTACACCTTC.

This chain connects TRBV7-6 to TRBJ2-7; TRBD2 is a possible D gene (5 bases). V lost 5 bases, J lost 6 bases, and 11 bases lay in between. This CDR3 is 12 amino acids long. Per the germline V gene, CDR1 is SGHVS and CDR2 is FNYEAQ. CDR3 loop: CASSLGRGEQYF. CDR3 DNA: TGTGCCAGCAGCCTCGGCCGGGGCGAGCAGTACTTC.

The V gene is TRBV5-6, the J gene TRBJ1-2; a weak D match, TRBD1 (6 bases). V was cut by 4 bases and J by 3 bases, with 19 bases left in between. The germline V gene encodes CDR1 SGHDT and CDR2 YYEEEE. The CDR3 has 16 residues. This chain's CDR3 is CASSQLTDRLDYGYTF. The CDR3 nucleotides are TGTGCCAGCAGCCAGTTAACGGACAGACTTGACTATGGCTACACCTTC.

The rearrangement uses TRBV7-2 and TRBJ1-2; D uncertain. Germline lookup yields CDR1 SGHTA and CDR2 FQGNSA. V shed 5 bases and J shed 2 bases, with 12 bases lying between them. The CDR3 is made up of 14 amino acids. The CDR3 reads CASSPTPRNYGYTF. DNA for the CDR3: TGTGCCAGCAGCCCTACCCCCCGAAACTATGGCTACACCTTC.

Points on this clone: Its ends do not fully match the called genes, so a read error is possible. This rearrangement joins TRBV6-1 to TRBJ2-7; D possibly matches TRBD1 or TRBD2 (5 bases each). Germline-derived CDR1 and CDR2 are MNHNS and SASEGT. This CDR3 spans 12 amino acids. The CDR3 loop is CASSERGGTPSF. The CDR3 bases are TGTGCCAGCAGTGAAAGGGGTGGGACCCCTAGTTTC.

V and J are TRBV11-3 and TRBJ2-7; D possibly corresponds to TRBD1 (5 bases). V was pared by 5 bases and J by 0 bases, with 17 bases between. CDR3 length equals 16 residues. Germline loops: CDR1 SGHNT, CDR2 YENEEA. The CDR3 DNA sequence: TGTGCCAGCAGCCCAGGTCAAAAAGACAGCTCCTACGAGCAGTACTTC. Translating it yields CASSPGQKDSSYEQYF.

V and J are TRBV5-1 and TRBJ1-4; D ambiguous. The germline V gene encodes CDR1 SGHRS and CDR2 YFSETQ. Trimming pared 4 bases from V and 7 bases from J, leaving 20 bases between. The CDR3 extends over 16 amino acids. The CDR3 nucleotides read TGCGCCAGCAGCCCAGAGAGGGCGTCAGGTGGTGAAAAACTGTTTTTT. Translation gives CASSPERASGGEKLFF.

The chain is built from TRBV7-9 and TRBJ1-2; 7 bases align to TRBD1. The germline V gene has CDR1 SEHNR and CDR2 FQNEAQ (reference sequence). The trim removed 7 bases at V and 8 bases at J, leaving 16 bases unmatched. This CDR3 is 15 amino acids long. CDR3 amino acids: CASTLLSQQGSGYTF. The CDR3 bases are TGTGCCAGCACCCTATTATCGCAACAGGGGTCCGGCTACACCTTC.

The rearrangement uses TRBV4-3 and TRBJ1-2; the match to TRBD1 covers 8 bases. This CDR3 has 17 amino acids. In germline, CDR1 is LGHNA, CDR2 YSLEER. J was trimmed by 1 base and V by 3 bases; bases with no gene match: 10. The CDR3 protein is CASSHDPTGDLNYGYTF. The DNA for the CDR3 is TGCGCCAGCAGCCACGATCCGACAGGGGACCTTAACTATGGCTACACCTTC.

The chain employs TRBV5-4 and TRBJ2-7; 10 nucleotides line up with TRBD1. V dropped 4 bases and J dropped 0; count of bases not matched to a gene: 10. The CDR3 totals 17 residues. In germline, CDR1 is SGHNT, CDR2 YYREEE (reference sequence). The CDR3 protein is CASSLTGQGDFSYEQYF. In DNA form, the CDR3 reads TGTGCCAGCAGCCTAACTGGACAGGGGGACTTCTCCTACGAGCAGTACTTC.

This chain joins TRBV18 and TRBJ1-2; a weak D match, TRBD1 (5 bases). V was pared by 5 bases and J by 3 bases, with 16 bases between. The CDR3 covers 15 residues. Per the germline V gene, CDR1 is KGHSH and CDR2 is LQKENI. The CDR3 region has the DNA TGTGCCAGCTCAGGCTCCACCGGGACCCACTATGGCTACACCTTC. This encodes CASSGSTGTHYGYTF.

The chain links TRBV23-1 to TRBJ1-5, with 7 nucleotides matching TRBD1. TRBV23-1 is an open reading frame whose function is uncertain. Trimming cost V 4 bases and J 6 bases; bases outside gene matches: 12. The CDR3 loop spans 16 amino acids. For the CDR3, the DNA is TGCGCCAGCAGTCGGACCGACAGGGCTGGCCGTCAGCCCCAGCATTTT. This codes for CASSRTDRAGRQPQHF.

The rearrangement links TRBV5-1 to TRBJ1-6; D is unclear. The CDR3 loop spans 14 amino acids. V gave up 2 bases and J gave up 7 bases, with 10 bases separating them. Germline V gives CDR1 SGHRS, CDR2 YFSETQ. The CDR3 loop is CASSFGSENSPLHF. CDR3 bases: TGCGCCAGCAGCTTCGGGAGCGAAAATTCACCCCTCCACTTT.

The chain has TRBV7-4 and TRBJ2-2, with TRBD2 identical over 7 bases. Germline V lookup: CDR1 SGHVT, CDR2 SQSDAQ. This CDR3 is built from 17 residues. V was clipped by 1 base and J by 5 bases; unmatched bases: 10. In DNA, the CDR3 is TGTGCCAGCAGCTTAGACGGGGCTAGCGGTGTTACCGGGGAGCTGTTTTTT. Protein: CASSLDGASGVTGELFF.

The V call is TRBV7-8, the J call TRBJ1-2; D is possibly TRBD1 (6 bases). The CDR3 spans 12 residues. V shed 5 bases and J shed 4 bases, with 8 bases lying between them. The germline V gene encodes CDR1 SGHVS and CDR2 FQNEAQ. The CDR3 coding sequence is TGTGCCAGCAGCCTGGACAGCTATGGCTACACCTTC. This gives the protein CASSLDSYGYTF. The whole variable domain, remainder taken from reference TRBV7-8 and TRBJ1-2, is GAGVSQSPRYKVAKRGQDVALRCDPISGHVSLFWYQQALGQGPEFLTYFQNEAQLDKSGLPSDRFFAERPEGSVSTLKIQRTQQEDSAVYLCASSLDSYGYTFGSGTRLTVV.

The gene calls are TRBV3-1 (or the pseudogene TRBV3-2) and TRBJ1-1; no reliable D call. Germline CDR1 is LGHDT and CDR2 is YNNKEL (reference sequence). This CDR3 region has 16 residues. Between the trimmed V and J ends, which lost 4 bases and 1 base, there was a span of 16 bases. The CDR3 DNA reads TGTGCCAGCAGCCCCCCCCGTGCACCCAGGAACACTGAAGCTTTCTTT. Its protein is CASSPPRAPRNTEAFF.